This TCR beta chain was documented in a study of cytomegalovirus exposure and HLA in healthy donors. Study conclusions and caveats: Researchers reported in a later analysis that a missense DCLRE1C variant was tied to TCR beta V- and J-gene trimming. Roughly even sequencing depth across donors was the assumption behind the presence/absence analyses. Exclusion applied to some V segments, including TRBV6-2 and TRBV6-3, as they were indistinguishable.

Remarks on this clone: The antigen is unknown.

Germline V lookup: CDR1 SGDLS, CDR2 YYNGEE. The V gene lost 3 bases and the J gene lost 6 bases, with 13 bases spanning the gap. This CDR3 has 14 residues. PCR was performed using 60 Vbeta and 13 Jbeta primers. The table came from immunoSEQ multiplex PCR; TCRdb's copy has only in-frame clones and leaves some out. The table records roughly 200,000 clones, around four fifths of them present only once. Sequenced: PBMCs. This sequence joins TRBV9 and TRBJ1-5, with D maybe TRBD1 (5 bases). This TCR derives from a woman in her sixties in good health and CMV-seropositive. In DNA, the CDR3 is TGTGCCAGCAGCGGTCCGGCCCAGGGTCAGCCCCAGCATTTT. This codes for CASSGPAQGQPQHF.